In this sample, the clone carrying this TCR beta chain turned up many times. TCRdb re-derived calls from the 5' RACE reads in MiXCR, one entry per CDR3 protein. The sample has over 30,000 distinct CDR3 sequences, 5.5% to 7.5% seen once; the top ten hold approximately 6.9%. The germline CDR1 and CDR2 sequences are MNHEY and SMNVEV (reference sequence). This CDR3 has 18 amino acids. V lost 5 bases, J lost 4 bases, and 23 bases lay in between. The data originate from a study of early T cells in non-severe SARS-CoV-2 infection. Across the whole study: With bulk RNA from unsorted whole blood as input, sequencing yielded unpaired chains.

V gene TRBV27 combines with J gene TRBJ2-2; possibly TRBD2 for D (5 bases). This TCR was recovered from an adult who was a healthcare worker with PCR-confirmed SARS-CoV-2 infection or an uninfected control (not recorded which). The specimen was whole blood. The CDR3 loop reads CASSTLDGIGRATGELFF. The CDR3 DNA reads as TGTGCCAGCAGTACCCTTGACGGGATCGGGCGAGCCACCGGGGAGCTGTTTTTT.